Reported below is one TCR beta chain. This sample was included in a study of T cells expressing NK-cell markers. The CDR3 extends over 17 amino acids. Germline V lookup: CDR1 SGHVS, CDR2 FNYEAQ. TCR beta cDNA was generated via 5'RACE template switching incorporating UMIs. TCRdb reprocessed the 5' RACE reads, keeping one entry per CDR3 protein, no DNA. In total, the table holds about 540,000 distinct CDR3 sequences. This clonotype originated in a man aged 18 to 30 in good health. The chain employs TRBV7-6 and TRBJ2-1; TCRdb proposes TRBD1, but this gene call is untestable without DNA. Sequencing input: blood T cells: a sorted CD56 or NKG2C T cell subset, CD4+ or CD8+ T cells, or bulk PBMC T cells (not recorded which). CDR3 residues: CASSPGFGVTPYNEQFF.